This T cell receptor (beta chain) comes out of a study of glioma-infiltrating T cells after dendritic cell vaccination. PBMC were collected before vaccination, two weeks after the third vaccination, and at progression. Input was 2 to 2.5 ug genomic DNA, or all available if less. Amplification used 60 V beta primers and 13 J beta primers. The protocol was immunoSEQ multiplex PCR, while the TCRdb copy is restricted to in-frame clones and leaves out a portion. The top ten hold 10% to 15% of the sample, which has roughly 100,000 clones, roughly 81% seen once. This CDR3 has 13 residues. CDR1 and CDR2 from the germline V gene are SGDLS and YYNGEE.

The sample in question was blood, obtained before dendritic cell vaccination. The source is a human donor with glioblastoma. This chain connects TRBV9 to TRBJ2-5; 7 bases map to TRBD1. The J call could be wrong; TRBJ2-7 is a better fit for the DNA end. The CDR3, as DNA: TGTGCCAGCAGCACCGACAGGGCCGGCGAGCAGTACTTC. Encoded protein: CASSTDRAGEQYF.